This TCR beta chain was identified in a study of blood T cell repertoires in COVID-19. Libraries were prepared by immunoSEQ multiplex PCR; TCRdb keeps only in-frame clonotypes and omits some of them. The sample shows roughly 260,000 clones, roughly nine tenths of them seen only once. From germline, CDR1 is SGHNT and CDR2 YYREEE (reference sequence). The CDR3 loop spans 13 amino acids. Deletions cut 0 bases from V and 10 bases from J, with 11 bases between. The rearrangement joins TRBV5-4 to TRBJ2-1; D is perhaps TRBD2 (5 bases). The sample was peripheral blood. The receptor was derived from a woman aged 50 to 60 who had recovered from COVID-19. CDR3 sequence reads: CASSLGGEREQFF. The DNA of the CDR3 is TGTGCCAGCAGCTTGGGTGGGGAGCGCGAGCAGTTCTTC.